This entry lists 10 T cell receptor beta chains sequenced from one sample in a study of CD8 T cells in Susac syndrome. Reverse transcription of 0.5 to 1 ug RNA used random hexamers. TCRdb re-called the immunoSEQ multiplex PCR reads through MiXCR, storing one row per CDR3 protein. The repertoire holds some 160,000 distinct CDR3 sequences, 85% to 95% seen once, with less than 0.2% in the top ten. The sequencing input was CD8+ T cells from PBMCs. These receptors all stem from a human donor with multiple sclerosis.

The chain uses TRBV2 and TRBJ1-2; no firm D call. V lost 6 bases and J 13 bases, leaving 12 bases between the germline ends. CDR3 length equals 10 residues. CDR1 SNHLY and CDR2 FYNNEI come from the germline V gene. The DNA for the CDR3 is TGTGCCAGCAGGGGCGCGGCGGGCACCTTC. Amino acids: CASRGAAGTF.

V is TRBV7-9 and J is TRBJ2-7; 8 positions agree with TRBD1. CDR3 size: 16 residues. In germline, CDR1 is SEHNR, CDR2 FQNEAQ (reference sequence). V lost 4 bases and J lost 0; bases outside the gene matches: 8. DNA of the CDR3: TGTGCCAGCAGCTATCCGACAGGGGCCAACTCCTACGAGCAGTACTTC. The encoded protein is CASSYPTGANSYEQYF. Full variable domain (missing parts from reference TRBV7-9 and TRBJ2-7): DTGVSQNPRHKITKRGQNVTFRCDPISEHNRLYWYRQTLGQGPEFLTYFQNEAQLEKSRLLSDRFSAERPKGSFSTLEIQRTEQGDSAMYLCASSYPTGANSYEQYFGPGTRLTVT.

About this clonotype: The junction departs from the called germline gene at one end, perhaps through a read error. The V and J genes are TRBV12-3 or TRBV12-4 and TRBJ2-1; 11 bases agree with TRBD2. CDR3 length: 16 residues. CDR3 amino acids: CASSFFTSGGDPGTVF. The CDR3 DNA sequence: TGTGCCAGCAGTTTTTTCACTAGCGGGGGAGACCCCGGCACGGTCTTC.

This chain connects TRBV3-1 to TRBJ2-1; 11 bases map to TRBD2. The CDR3 consists of 19 residues. The J segment lost 0 bases and the V segment lost 4 bases, leaving 11 bases of the junction unmatched. Germline CDR1 is LGHDT and CDR2 is YNNKEL (reference sequence). The CDR3 sequence: CASSPLMTSGVNSYNEQFF. The CDR3 DNA follows: TGTGCCAGCAGCCCCTTAATGACTAGCGGGGTGAACTCCTACAATGAGCAGTTCTTC.

About this clonotype itself: A read error may account for a junction end that differs from germline. V usage is TRBV15 and J usage is TRBJ1-1, with D maybe TRBD1 (6 bases). This CDR3 region has 14 residues. Germline V gives CDR1 LNHNV, CDR2 YYDKDF (reference sequence). The CDR3 spells CATSRGGRNTEAFF. CDR3 DNA sequence: TGTGCCACCAGTAGAGGGGGGAGGAACACTGAAGCTTTCTTT.

The V and J genes are TRBV3-1 and TRBJ2-1; 11 bases match TRBD2. Germline CDR1 LGHDT, CDR2 YNNKEL (reference sequence). Germline trimming cut 4 bases from V and 4 bases from J; bases unmatched to any gene: 12. This CDR3 region has 18 residues. The CDR3 loop is CASSPTRAGTSGYNEQFF. The DNA of the CDR3 is TGTGCCAGCAGCCCAACTCGGGCCGGGACTAGCGGTTACAATGAGCAGTTCTTC.

The V gene is TRBV2, the J gene TRBJ2-3; weak D call: TRBD1 (5 bases). The CDR3 has 13 amino acids. From germline, CDR1 is SNHLY and CDR2 FYNNEI. Trimming cost V 4 bases and J 2 bases, with 7 bases left between them. CDR3 nucleotides: TGTGCCAGCAGTGCGACAGTCACAGATACGCAGTATTTT. Protein: CASSATVTDTQYF.

The V gene is TRBV7-2, the J gene TRBJ2-3; no reliable D call. V shed 2 bases and J shed 6 bases, with 12 bases lying between them. The V gene's germline CDR1 is SGHTA and CDR2 FQGNSA. The CDR3 sequence is 14 residues long. CDR3 sequence (DNA): TGTGCCAGCAGCTTACTCCGGTATAGGGATACGCAGTATTTT. Residues: CASSLLRYRDTQYF. Variable domain in full (rest from reference TRBV7-2 and TRBJ2-3): GAGVSQSPSNKVTEKGKDVELRCDPISGHTALYWYRQSLGQGLEFLIYFQGNSAPDKSGLPSDRFSAERTGGSVSTLTIQRTQQEDSAVYLCASSLLRYRDTQYFGPGTRLTVL.

The gene calls are TRBV5-4 and TRBJ1-2; D is unclear. Germline V gene lookup returns CDR1 SGHNT and CDR2 YYREEE (reference sequence). The V end lost 0 bases, the J end lost 0 bases, and 9 bases lay between the germline ends. This CDR3 is 15 amino acids long. The CDR3 region is CASSLGPIPNYGYTF. The CDR3 coding sequence is TGTGCCAGCAGCTTGGGGCCAATCCCTAACTATGGCTACACCTTC. Full variable domain (rest looked up from reference TRBV5-4 and TRBJ1-2): ETGVTQSPTHLIKTRGQQVTLRCSSQSGHNTVSWYQQALGQGPQFIFQYYREEENGRGNFPPRFSGLQFPNYSSELNVNALELDDSALYLCASSLGPIPNYGYTFGSGTRLTVV.

V gene TRBV2 combines with J gene TRBJ2-1, with 13 bases aligning to TRBD2. Per germline, CDR1 SNHLY and CDR2 FYNNEI. The CDR3 consists of 15 residues. V shed 6 bases and J 4 bases; nucleotides not matched to a gene: 3. CDR3 sequence: CASRTTSGRYNEQFF. The CDR3 DNA reads TGTGCCAGCAGAACGACTAGCGGGAGGTACAATGAGCAGTTCTTC.